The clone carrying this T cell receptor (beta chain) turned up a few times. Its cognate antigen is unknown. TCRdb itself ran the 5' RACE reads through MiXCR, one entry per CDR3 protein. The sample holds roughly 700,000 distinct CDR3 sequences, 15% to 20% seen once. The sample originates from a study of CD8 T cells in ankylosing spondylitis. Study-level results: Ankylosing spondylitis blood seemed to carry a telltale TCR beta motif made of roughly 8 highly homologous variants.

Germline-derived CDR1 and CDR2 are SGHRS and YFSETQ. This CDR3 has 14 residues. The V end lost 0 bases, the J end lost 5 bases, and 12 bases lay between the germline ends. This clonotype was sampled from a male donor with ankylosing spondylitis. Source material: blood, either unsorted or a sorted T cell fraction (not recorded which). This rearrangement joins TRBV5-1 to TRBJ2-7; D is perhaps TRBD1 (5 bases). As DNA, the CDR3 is TGCGCCAGCAGCTTGGTGTGGGGCAAAAACGAGCAGTACTTC. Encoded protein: CASSLVWGKNEQYF.